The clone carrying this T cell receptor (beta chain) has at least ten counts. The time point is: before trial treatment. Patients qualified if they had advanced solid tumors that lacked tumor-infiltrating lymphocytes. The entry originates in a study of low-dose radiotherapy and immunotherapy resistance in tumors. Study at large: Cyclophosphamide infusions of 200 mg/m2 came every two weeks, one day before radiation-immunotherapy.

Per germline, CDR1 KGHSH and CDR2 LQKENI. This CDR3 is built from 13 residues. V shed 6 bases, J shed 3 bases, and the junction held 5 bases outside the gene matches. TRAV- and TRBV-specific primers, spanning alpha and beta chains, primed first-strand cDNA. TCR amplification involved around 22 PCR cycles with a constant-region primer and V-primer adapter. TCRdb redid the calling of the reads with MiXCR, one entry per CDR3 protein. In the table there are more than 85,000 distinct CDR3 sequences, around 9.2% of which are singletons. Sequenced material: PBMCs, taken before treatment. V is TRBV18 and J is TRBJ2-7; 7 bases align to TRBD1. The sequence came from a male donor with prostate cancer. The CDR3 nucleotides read TGTGCCAGCTCCCGACAGGGATTCTACGAGCAGTACTTC. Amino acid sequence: CASSRQGFYEQYF.